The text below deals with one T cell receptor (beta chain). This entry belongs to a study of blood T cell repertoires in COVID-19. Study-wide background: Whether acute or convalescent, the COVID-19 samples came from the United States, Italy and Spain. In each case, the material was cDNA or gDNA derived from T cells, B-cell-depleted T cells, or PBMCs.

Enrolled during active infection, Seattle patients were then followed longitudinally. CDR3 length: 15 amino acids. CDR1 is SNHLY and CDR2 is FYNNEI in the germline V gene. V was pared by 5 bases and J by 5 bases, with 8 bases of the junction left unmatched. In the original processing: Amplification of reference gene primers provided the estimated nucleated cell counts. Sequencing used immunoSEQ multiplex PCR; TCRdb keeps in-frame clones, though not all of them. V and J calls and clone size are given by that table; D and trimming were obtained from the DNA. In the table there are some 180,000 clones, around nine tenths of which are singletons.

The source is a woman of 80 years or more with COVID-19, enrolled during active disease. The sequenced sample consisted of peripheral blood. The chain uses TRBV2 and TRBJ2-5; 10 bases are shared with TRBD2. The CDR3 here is CASSSLLAGVETQYF. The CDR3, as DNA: TGTGCCAGCAGTTCCCTTCTAGCGGGAGTTGAGACCCAGTACTTC.